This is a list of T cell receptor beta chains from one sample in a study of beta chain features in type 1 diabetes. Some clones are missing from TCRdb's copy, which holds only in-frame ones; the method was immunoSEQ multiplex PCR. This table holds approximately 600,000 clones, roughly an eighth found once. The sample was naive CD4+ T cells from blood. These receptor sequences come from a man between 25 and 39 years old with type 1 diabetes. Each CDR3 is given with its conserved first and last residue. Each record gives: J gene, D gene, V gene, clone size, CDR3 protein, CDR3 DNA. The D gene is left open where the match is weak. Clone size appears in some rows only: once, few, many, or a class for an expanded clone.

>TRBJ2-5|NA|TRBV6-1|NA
CASGGAQETQYF
TGTGCCAGCGGTGGGGCCCAAGAGACCCAGTACTTC
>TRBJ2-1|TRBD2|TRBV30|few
CAWSPLAGGYNEQFF
TGTGCCTGGAGTCCCCTAGCGGGGGGGTACAATGAGCAGTTCTTC
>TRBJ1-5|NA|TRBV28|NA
CASEVGGGYSNQPQHF
TGTGCCAGCGAGGTCGGGGGCGGATATAGCAATCAGCCCCAGCATTTT
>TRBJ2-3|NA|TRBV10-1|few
CASSGGQSDTQYF
TGCGCCAGCAGTGGGGGGCAATCGGATACGCAGTATTTT
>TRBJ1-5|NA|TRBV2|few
CASSDSPNQPQHF
TGTGCCAGCAGTGACAGCCCCAATCAGCCCCAGCATTTT
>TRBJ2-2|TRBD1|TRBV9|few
CASSMGTGSGELFF
TGTGCCAGCAGCATGGGGACAGGGAGCGGGGAGCTGTTTTTT
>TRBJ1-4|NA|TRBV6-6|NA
CASALDRINEKLFF
TGTGCCAGCGCCCTAGACAGAATTAATGAAAAACTGTTTTTT
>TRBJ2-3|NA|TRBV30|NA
CAWSFSGGADTQYF
TGTGCCTGGAGTTTCTCCGGGGGAGCAGATACGCAGTATTTT
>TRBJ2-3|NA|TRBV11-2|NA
CASSPQTGTDTQYF
TGTGCCAGCAGCCCCCAGACTGGCACAGATACGCAGTATTTT
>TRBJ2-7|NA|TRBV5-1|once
CASSLPTGEIDEQYF
TGCGCCAGCAGCCTACCGACGGGGGAGATAGACGAGCAGTACTTC
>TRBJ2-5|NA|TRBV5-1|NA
CASSSTQPGGQETQYF
TGCGCCAGCAGCTCGACGCAACCCGGGGGACAAGAGACCCAGTACTTC
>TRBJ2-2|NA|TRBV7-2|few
CASSLLLSRANTGELFF
TGTGCCAGCAGCCTACTACTGTCCAGGGCGAACACCGGGGAGCTGTTTTTT
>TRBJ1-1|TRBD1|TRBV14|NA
CASSHRDREETEAFF
TGTGCCAGCAGCCACCGGGACAGAGAGGAAACTGAAGCTTTCTTT
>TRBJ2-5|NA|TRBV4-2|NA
CASSQGDGGETQYF
TGTGCCAGCAGCCAAGGTGACGGGGGAGAGACCCAGTACTTC
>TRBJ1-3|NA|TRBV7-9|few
CASSLLRAAGNTIYF
TGTGCCAGCAGCCTCCTCAGGGCGGCTGGAAACACCATATATTTT
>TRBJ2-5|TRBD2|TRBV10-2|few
CASSDSGGRETQYF
TGCGCCAGCAGTGACTCGGGGGGGAGGGAGACCCAGTACTTC
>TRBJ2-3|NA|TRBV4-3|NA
CASSQDWAQGVGTDTQYF
TGCGCCAGCAGCCAAGACTGGGCGCAGGGCGTAGGCACAGATACGCAGTATTTT